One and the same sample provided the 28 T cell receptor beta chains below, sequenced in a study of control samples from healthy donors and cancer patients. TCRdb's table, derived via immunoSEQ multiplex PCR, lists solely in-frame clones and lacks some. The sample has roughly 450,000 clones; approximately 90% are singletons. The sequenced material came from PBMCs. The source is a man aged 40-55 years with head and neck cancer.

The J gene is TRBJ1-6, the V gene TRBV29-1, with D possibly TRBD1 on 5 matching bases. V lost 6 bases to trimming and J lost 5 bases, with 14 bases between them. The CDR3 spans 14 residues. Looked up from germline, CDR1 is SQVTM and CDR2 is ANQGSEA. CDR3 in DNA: TGCAGCGTACGGGCCCAGGGACATAATTCACCCCTCCACTTT. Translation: CSVRAQGHNSPLHF.

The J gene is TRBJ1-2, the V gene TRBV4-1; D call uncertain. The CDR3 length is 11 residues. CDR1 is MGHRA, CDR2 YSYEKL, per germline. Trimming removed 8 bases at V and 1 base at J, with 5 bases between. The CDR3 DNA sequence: TGCGCCAGCGGCAATAACTATGGCTACACCTTC. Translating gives CASGNNYGYTF.

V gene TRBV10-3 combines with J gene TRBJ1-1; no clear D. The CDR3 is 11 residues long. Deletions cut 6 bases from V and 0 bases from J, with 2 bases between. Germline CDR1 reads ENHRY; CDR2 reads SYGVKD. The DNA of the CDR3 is TGTGCCATCAGGGTGAACACTGAAGCTTTCTTT. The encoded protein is CAIRVNTEAFF.

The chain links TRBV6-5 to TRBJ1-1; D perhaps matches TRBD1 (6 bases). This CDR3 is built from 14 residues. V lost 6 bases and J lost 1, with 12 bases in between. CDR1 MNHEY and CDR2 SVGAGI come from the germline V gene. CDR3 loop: CASSQGSPNTEAFF. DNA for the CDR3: TGTGCCAGCAGCCAGGGGAGCCCGAACACTGAAGCTTTCTTT.

CDR3 nucleotide sequence: TGTGCCAGCAGTTTCCAGGAAAACTATGGCTACACCTTC. This translates into CASSFQENYGYTF. The chain uses TRBV12-3 or TRBV12-4 and TRBJ1-2; D not resolved. The CDR3 runs 13 residues. The V and J ends lost 3 bases and 2 bases respectively, with 7 bases between them.

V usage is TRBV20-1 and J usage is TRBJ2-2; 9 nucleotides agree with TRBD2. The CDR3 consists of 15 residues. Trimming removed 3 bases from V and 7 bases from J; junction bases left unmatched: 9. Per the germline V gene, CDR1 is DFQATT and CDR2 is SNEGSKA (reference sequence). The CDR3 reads CSASVRRGGHGELFF. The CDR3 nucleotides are TGCAGTGCTAGTGTGAGGCGGGGGGGCCACGGGGAGCTGTTTTTT.

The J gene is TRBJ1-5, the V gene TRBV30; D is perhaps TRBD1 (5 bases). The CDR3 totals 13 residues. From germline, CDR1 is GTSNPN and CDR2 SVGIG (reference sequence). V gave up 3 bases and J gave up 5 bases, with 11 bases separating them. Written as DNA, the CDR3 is TGTGCCTGGAGCGATCGAGGGGATCAGCCCCAGCATTTT. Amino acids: CAWSDRGDQPQHF.

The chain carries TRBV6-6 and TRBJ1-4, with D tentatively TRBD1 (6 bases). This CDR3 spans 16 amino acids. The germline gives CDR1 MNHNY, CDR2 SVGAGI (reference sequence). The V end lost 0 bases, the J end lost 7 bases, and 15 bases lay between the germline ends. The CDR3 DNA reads TGTGCCAGCAGTTACTCGATTGGGGGCACGGGTGAAAAACTGTTTTTT. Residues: CASSYSIGGTGEKLFF.

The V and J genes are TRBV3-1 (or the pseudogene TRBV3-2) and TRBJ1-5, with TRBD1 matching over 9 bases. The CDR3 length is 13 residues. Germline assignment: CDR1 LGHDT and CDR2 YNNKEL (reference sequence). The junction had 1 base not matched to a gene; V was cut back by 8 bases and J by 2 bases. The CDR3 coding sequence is TGTGCCAGCGGGGACAGGGGCAATCAGCCCCAGCATTTT. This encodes CASGDRGNQPQHF.

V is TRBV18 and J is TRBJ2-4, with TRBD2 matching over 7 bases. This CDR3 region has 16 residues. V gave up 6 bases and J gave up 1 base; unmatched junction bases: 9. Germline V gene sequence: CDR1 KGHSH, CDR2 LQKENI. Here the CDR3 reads CASSYDIGGAKNIQYF. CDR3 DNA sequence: TGTGCCAGCTCTTACGACATCGGGGGGGCCAAAAACATTCAGTACTTC.

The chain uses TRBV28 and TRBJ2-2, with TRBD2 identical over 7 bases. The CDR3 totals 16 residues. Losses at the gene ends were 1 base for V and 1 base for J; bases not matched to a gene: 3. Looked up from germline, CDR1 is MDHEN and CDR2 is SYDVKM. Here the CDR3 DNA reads TGTGCCAGCAGTTTATCGGGGGGAATGAACACCGGGGAGCTGTTTTTT. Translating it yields CASSLSGGMNTGELFF.

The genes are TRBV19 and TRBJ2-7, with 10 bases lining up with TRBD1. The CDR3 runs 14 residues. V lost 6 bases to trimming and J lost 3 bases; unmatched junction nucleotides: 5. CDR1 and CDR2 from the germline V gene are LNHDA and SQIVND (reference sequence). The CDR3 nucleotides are TGTGCCAGTAGCCTGGGACAGGGGTTCTACGAGCAGTACTTC. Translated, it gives CASSLGQGFYEQYF.

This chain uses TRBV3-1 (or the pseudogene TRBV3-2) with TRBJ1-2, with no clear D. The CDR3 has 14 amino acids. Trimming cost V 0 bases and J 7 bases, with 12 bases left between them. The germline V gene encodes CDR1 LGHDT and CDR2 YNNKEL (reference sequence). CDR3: CASSQDGGNGGYTF. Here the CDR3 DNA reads TGTGCCAGCAGCCAAGATGGTGGGAACGGTGGCTACACCTTC.

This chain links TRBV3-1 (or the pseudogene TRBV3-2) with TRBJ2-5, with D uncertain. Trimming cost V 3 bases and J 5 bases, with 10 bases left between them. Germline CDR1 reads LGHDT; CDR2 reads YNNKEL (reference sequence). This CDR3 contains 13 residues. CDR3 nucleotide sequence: TGTGCCAGCAGCCACGAGGCTCGGGAGACCCAGTACTTC. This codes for CASSHEARETQYF.

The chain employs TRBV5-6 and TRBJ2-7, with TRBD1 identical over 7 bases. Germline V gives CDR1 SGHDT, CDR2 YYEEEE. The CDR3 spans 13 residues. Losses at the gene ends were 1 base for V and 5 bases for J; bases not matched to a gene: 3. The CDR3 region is CASSLWDSHEQYF. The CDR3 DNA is TGTGCCAGCAGCTTGTGGGACAGCCACGAGCAGTACTTC.

The CDR3 region is CASRSRGRLTNEKLFF. Here the CDR3 DNA reads TGTGCCAGCAGATCTAGAGGGAGATTAACTAATGAAAAACTGTTTTTT. The genes are TRBV28 and TRBJ1-4; the D is unclear. V was trimmed by 6 bases and J by 1 base, leaving 15 bases between them. The CDR3 covers 16 residues. Germline assignment: CDR1 MDHEN and CDR2 SYDVKM.

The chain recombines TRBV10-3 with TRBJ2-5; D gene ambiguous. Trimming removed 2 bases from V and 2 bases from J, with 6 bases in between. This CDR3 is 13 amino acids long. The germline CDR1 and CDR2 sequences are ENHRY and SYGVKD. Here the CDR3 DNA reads TGTGCCATCAGTGAGATTGGACAAGAGACCCAGTACTTC. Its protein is CAISEIGQETQYF.

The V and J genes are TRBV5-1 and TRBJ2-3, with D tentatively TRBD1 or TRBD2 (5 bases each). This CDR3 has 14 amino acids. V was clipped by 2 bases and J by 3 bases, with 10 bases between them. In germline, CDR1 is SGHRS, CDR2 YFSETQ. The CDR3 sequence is CASSLRDGTDTQYF. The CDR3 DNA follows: TGCGCCAGCAGCTTAAGGGACGGAACAGATACGCAGTATTTT.

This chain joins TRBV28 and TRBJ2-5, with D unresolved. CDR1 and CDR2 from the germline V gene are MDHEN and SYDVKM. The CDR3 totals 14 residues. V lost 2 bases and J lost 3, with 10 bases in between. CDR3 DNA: TGTGCCAGCAGTTTAACCGGAGCAAAAGAGACCCAGTACTTC. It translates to CASSLTGAKETQYF. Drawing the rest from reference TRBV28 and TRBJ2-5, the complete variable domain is DVKVTQSSRYLVKRTGEKVFLECVQDMDHENMFWYRQDPGLGLRLIYFSYDVKMKEKGDIPEGYSVSREKKERFSLILESASTNQTSMYLCASSLTGAKETQYFGPGTRLLVL.

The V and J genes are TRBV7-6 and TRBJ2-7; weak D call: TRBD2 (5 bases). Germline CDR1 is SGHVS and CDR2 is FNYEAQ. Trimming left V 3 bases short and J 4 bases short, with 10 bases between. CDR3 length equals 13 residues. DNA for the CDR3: TGTGCCAGCAGCTTCGGGAATGCGTACGAGCAGTACTTC. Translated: CASSFGNAYEQYF.

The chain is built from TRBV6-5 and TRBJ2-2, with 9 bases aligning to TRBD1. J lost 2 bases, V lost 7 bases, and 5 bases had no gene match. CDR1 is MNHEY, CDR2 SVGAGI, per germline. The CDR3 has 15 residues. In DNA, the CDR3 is TGTGCCAGCAAAAGGACAGGGGAAAACACCGGGGAGCTGTTTTTT. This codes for CASKRTGENTGELFF.

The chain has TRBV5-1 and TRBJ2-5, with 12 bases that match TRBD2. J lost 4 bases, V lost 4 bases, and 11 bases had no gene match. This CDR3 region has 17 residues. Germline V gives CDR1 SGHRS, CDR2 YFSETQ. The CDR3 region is CASSVGAASGGGETQYF. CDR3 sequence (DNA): TGCGCCAGCAGCGTTGGCGCGGCTAGCGGGGGGGGAGAGACCCAGTACTTC.

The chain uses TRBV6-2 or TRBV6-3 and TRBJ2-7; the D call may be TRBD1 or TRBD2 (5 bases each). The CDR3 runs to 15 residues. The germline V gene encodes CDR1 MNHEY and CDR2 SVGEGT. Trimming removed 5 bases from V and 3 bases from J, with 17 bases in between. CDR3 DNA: TGTGCCAGCAGTCCACGTTTGGGGGTCGGCTACGAGCAGTACTTC. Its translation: CASSPRLGVGYEQYF.

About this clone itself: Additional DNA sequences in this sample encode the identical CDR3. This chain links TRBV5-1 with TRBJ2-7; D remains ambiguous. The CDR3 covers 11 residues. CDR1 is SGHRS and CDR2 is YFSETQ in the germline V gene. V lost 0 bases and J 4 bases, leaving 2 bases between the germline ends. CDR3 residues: CASSLGYEQYF. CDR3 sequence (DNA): TGCGCCAGCAGCTTGGGGTACGAGCAGTACTTC.

The CDR3 region has the DNA TGTGCCAGCAGCGAAACTACACCGGGACTTAGCAGTGAGCAGTTCTTC. Protein product: CASSETTPGLSSEQFF. This chain uses TRBV7-9 with TRBJ2-1, with D possibly TRBD2 on 6 matching bases. The CDR3 totals 16 residues. Germline V gives CDR1 SEHNR, CDR2 FQNEAQ (reference sequence). Between the trimmed V and J ends, which lost 5 bases and 9 bases, there was a span of 23 bases. Drawing the rest from reference TRBV7-9 and TRBJ2-1, the complete variable domain is DTGVSQNPRHKITKRGQNVTFRCDPISEHNRLYWYRQTLGQGPEFLTYFQNEAQLEKSRLLSDRFSAERPKGSFSTLEIQRTEQGDSAMYLCASSETTPGLSSEQFFGPGTRLTVL.

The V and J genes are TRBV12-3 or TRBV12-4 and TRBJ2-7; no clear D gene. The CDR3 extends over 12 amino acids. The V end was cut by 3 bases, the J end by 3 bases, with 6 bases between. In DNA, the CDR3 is TGTGCCAGCAGTTTGGCCTACTACGAGCAGTACTTC. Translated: CASSLAYYEQYF.

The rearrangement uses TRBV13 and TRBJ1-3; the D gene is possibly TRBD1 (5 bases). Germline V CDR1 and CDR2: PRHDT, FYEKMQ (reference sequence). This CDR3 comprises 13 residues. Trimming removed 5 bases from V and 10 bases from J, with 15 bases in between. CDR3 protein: CASSLREARTIYF. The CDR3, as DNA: TGTGCCAGCAGCCTCAGGGAGGCGAGGACCATATATTTT. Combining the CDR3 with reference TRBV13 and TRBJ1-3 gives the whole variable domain AAGVIQSPRHLIKEKRETATLKCYPIPRHDTVYWYQQGPGQDPQFLISFYEKMQSDKGSIPDRFSAQQFSDYHSELNMSSLELGDSALYFCASSLREARTIYFGEGSWLTVV.

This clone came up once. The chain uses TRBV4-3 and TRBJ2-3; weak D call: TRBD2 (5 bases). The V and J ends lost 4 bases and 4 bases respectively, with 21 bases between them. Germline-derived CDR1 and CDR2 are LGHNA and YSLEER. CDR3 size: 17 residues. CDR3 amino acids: CASSPRGFWGSPDTQYF. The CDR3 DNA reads TGCGCCAGCAGCCCAAGAGGGTTCTGGGGTAGCCCAGATACGCAGTATTTT.